There are a few counts of the clone carrying this T cell receptor (beta chain). Its cognate antigen is unknown. The data are from a study of post-analysis software for immune sequencing data. Study conclusions and caveats: Batch-mates among the samples co-clustered strongly by F measure. Controls showed significantly higher normalized Chao1 diversity than did multiple sclerosis patients.

Unique molecular identifiers were carried by the TCR beta cDNA libraries. TCRdb itself ran the PCR reads through MiXCR, one entry per CDR3 protein. Altogether some 690,000 distinct CDR3 sequences are present, 30% being singletons, with the ten largest covering about 0.5%. The sequence was obtained from a girl under 18 with multiple sclerosis. The sequenced material came from blood.

The CDR3: CASSPGLSGGEQYF. The CDR3 DNA reads as TGTGCCAGCAGCCCCGGTCTTTCGGGGGGCGAGCAGTACTTC. The rearrangement links TRBV7-2 to TRBJ2-7; TRBD2 agrees at 7 bases. V trimming: 5 bases; J trimming: 6 bases; junction bases outside the gene matches: 10. This CDR3 region has 14 residues. Germline CDR1 is SGHTA and CDR2 is FQGNSA.